The 14 T cell receptor beta chains below were found in one sample sequenced in a study of T cell responses to AZD1222 COVID-19 vaccine. Sequenced by immunoSEQ multiplex PCR; TCRdb stores in-frame clones only, minus some. Counted here are 87,000 or so clones, about 89% occurring once; the ten biggest clones make up roughly 3.7%. The sample here was peripheral blood, taken on day 0 of AZD1222 vaccination. Every receptor here comes from an adult in good health.

The chain uses TRBV2 and TRBJ1-6; D remains unclear. There are 15 residues in the CDR3. Per germline, CDR1 SNHLY and CDR2 FYNNEI. Trimming pared 3 bases from V and 8 bases from J, leaving 14 bases between. The CDR3 protein is CASSDMLGSDSPLHF. The CDR3 bases are TGTGCCAGCAGTGATATGTTGGGTTCGGATTCACCCCTCCACTTT.

The rearrangement links TRBV7-9 to TRBJ1-6, with TRBD1 as a possible D gene (6 bases). Germline V gene sequence: CDR1 SEHNR, CDR2 FQNEAQ (reference sequence). V was cut by 5 bases and J by 9 bases, with 20 bases left in between. The CDR3 has 16 amino acids. DNA of the CDR3: TGTGCCAGCAGCCACGGTTCTGCGGGGGCGGGTTCACCCCTCCACTTT. This translates into CASSHGSAGAGSPLHF. The complete variable domain, with remaining parts taken from reference TRBV7-9 and TRBJ1-6, reads DTGVSQNPRHKITKRGQNVTFRCDPISEHNRLYWYRQTLGQGPEFLTYFQNEAQLEKSRLLSDRFSAERPKGSFSTLEIQRTEQGDSAMYLCASSHGSAGAGSPLHFGNGTRLTVT.

The rearrangement uses TRBV28 and TRBJ1-4; D is possibly TRBD1 (5 bases). This CDR3 spans 15 amino acids. Germline loops: CDR1 MDHEN, CDR2 SYDVKM. Trimming removed 6 bases at V and 4 bases at J, with 15 bases between. DNA for the CDR3: TGTGCCAGCAGCCGGGGGGGGTACGGTAATGAAAAACTGTTTTTT. It codes for CASSRGGYGNEKLFF. Variable domain in full (rest from reference TRBV28 and TRBJ1-4): DVKVTQSSRYLVKRTGEKVFLECVQDMDHENMFWYRQDPGLGLRLIYFSYDVKMKEKGDIPEGYSVSREKKERFSLILESASTNQTSMYLCASSRGGYGNEKLFFGSGTQLSVL.

The chain uses TRBV27 and TRBJ1-5; the D gene is possibly TRBD1 (5 bases). The V end was cut by 5 bases, the J end by 8 bases, with 19 bases between. This CDR3 spans 15 amino acids. Germline V lookup: CDR1 MNHEY, CDR2 SMNVEV (reference sequence). CDR3 region: CASSPRDGLLKPQHF. The CDR3, as DNA: TGTGCCAGCAGTCCACGGGACGGCTTGTTGAAGCCCCAGCATTTT.

This chain uses TRBV15 with TRBJ2-1; 12 nucleotides line up with TRBD2. The V segment lost 6 bases and the J segment 5 bases; nucleotides outside the gene matches: 5. Looked up from germline, CDR1 is LNHNV and CDR2 is YYDKDF (reference sequence). There are 15 residues in the CDR3. CDR3 sequence (DNA): TGTGCCACCAGGCTACTAGCGGGGGGTAACAATGAGCAGTTCTTC. Encoded protein: CATRLLAGGNNEQFF.

This clone was detected only once. The chain employs TRBV7-8 and TRBJ1-4; possible D gene TRBD1, 5 bases. The V and J ends lost 6 bases and 0 bases respectively, with 23 bases between them. The CDR3 extends over 19 amino acids. Germline loops: CDR1 SGHVS, CDR2 FQNEAQ. The CDR3 bases are TGTGCCAGCAGGTTTGGAAGGGGTCCCAGCACGGCAACTAATGAAAAACTGTTTTTT. This codes for CASRFGRGPSTATNEKLFF.

This chain links TRBV7-9 with TRBJ1-4; unclear D gene. Trimming left V 0 bases short and J 7 bases short, with 9 bases between. Germline values: CDR1 SEHNR, CDR2 FQNEAQ (reference sequence). The CDR3 has 14 amino acids. The CDR3, as DNA: TGTGCCAGCAGCTTAGCAGGGCGGAGTGAAAAACTGTTTTTT. This gives the protein CASSLAGRSEKLFF.

J is TRBJ2-3 and V is TRBV5-4; 7 bases fit TRBD2. Trimming cost V 5 bases and J 3 bases; bases outside gene matches: 3. Per germline, CDR1 SGHNT and CDR2 YYREEE (reference sequence). This CDR3 is built from 13 residues. The CDR3 DNA sequence: TGTGCCAGCAGGCGCGGGGGAACAGATACGCAGTATTTT. This encodes CASRRGGTDTQYF.

V and J are TRBV6-4 and TRBJ2-2; 10 bases are a match to TRBD2. The CDR3 contains 15 residues. The germline V gene has CDR1 MRHNA and CDR2 SNTAGT. The V gene end was trimmed by 2 bases and the J gene end by 6 bases; junction bases not matched to a gene: 3. The CDR3 here is CASSDAAGGPGELFF. The DNA of the CDR3 is TGTGCCAGCAGTGACGCAGCGGGGGGGCCCGGGGAGCTGTTTTTT.

This chain joins TRBV5-1 and TRBJ1-1, with 7 bases matching TRBD1. Germline values: CDR1 SGHRS, CDR2 YFSETQ. J lost 2 bases, V lost 1 base, and 5 bases had no gene match. The CDR3 is 15 residues long. The DNA for the CDR3 is TGCGCCAGCAGCTTGAACGCAGGGGGAAACACTGAAGCTTTCTTT. It specifies CASSLNAGGNTEAFF.

This sequence joins TRBV18 and TRBJ2-3; D possibly corresponds to TRBD2 (5 bases). V lost 2 bases and J lost 4, with 10 bases in between. Per the germline V gene, CDR1 is KGHSH and CDR2 is LQKENI. The CDR3 consists of 14 residues. The CDR3 reads CASSPERESDTQYF. The CDR3 DNA reads as TGTGCCAGCTCACCAGAGAGGGAATCAGATACGCAGTATTTT.

The genes are TRBV2 and TRBJ1-1; D is undetermined. Trimming cost V 5 bases and J 1 base, with 11 bases left between them. This CDR3 has 14 amino acids. Germline V CDR1 and CDR2: SNHLY, FYNNEI. DNA of the CDR3: TGTGCCAGCAGTCCAATACACAGGAACACTGAAGCTTTCTTT. Its protein product is CASSPIHRNTEAFF.

This clone came up once. CDR3 loop: CATSDGRYGYTF. CDR3 sequence (DNA): TGTGCCACCAGTGATGGGAGGTATGGCTACACCTTC. V and J are TRBV24-1 and TRBJ1-2; D unclear. CDR3 size: 12 residues. Trimming cost V 3 bases and J 5 bases, with 6 bases left between them. The germline V gene has CDR1 KGHDR and CDR2 SFDVKD.

The CDR3, as DNA: TGTGCCAGCTCACCACCAAATGGGATTTACAATGAGCAGTTCTTC. It specifies CASSPPNGIYNEQFF. The chain uses TRBV18 and TRBJ2-1; D is unresolved. This CDR3 is built from 15 residues. Germline CDR1 and CDR2: KGHSH and LQKENI. Deletions cut 0 bases from V and 4 bases from J, with 10 bases between.